Each of the 5 T cell receptor beta chains below was sequenced from the same sample in a study of CD8+CD57+ T cells in acquired aplastic anemia. TCR beta VDJ and CDR3 were profiled, and genomic DNA was the template. TCRdb passed the reads through MiXCR, listing each CDR3 protein once. The sample includes approximately 160,000 distinct CDR3 sequences, roughly 40% of them seen just once. The sequencing sample was made of sorted CD4+, CD8+, or CD8+CD57+ T cells (not recorded which) from PBMCs. The source of these receptors is a human donor in good health.

This clonotype was observed many times. The gene calls are TRBV20-1 and TRBJ1-1; TRBD1 aligns across 7 bases. The CDR3 runs to 14 residues. With V trimmed by 5 bases and J by 6 bases, 12 bases remained unmatched. Per germline, CDR1 DFQATT and CDR2 SNEGSKA (reference sequence). CDR3 in amino acids: CSAEEQGKNPEAFF. In nucleotides, the CDR3 is TGCAGTGCTGAGGAACAGGGGAAAAATCCTGAAGCTTTCTTT.

This clonotype was seen more than once but under ten times. The chain links TRBV12-3 or TRBV12-4 to TRBJ1-2; TRBD1 might be the D (5 bases). Deletions cut 7 bases from V and 4 bases from J, with 19 bases between. This CDR3 contains 15 residues. CDR3 DNA: TGTGCCAGCACCCTTAGGGAAGGGGAGGCCTATGGCTACACCTTC. Its protein product is CASTLREGEAYGYTF.

The rearrangement joins TRBV7-9 to TRBJ2-1, with 13 bases fitting TRBD2. Looked up from germline, CDR1 is SEHNR and CDR2 is FQNEAQ (reference sequence). The CDR3 runs 14 residues. J gave up 13 bases and V 1 base, and 4 bases lay outside the gene matches. The CDR3 here is CASSLVGLAGNQFF. The DNA for the CDR3 is TGTGCCAGCAGCTTAGTGGGACTAGCGGGGAACCAGTTCTTC.

In this sample, this clonotype turned up many times. CDR3 residues: CASSLGGLGYGYTF. CDR3 DNA: TGTGCCAGCAGCTTAGGGGGGTTAGGCTATGGCTACACCTTC. The genes are TRBV7-2 and TRBJ1-2; the D gene is possibly TRBD1 (5 bases). Germline V lookup: CDR1 SGHTA, CDR2 FQGNSA. This CDR3 contains 14 residues. Trimming shortened V by 1 base and J by 4 bases, and 10 bases separated the two germline ends.

The count of this clonotype is one. V is TRBV2 and J is TRBJ2-7; 8 bases map to TRBD2. CDR3 length: 13 amino acids. V gave up 7 bases and J gave up 0 bases; unmatched junction bases: 2. Germline assignment: CDR1 SNHLY and CDR2 FYNNEI. The CDR3 loop reads CASNSGNSYEQYF. The CDR3 DNA sequence: TGTGCCAGCAATAGCGGGAACTCCTACGAGCAGTACTTC.